This T cell receptor beta chain is from a study of blood T cell repertoires in COVID-19. Study information: Acute and convalescent COVID-19 specimens originated in the United States, Italy and Spain.

Assay used: immunoSEQ multiplex PCR; TCRdb lists only in-frame clones, some missing. The repertoire holds 200,000 to 300,000 clones, around 85% seen once, with about 3% in the top ten. The sequence derives from a woman aged 30 to 39 who had recovered from COVID-19. Sample: peripheral blood.

The CDR3 sequence: CASSGDMVILEAFF. DNA for the CDR3: TGTGCCAGCAGTGGGGACATGGTAATACTTGAAGCTTTCTTT. This chain uses TRBV2 with TRBJ1-1; TRBD1 is a possible D gene (6 bases). The germline V and J ends were trimmed by 4 bases and 7 bases, with 16 bases remaining between them. This CDR3 spans 14 amino acids. Germline lookup yields CDR1 SNHLY and CDR2 FYNNEI.